This T cell receptor beta chain was captured by sequencing in a study of T-cell reconstitution after alpha-beta-depleted transplantation in children. This clonotype came up many times. CDR3 length: 12 amino acids. CDR1 is SGDLS, CDR2 YYNGEE, per germline. V was cut by 2 bases and J by 12 bases, with 12 bases left in between. For TCRbeta, the library was prepared with unique molecular identifiers. MiXCR, applied by TCRdb to the PCR reads, yields one record per CDR3 protein. The sample has approximately 390,000 distinct CDR3 sequences, roughly 10% seen once; the top ten hold 5% to 6.5%. The chain links TRBV9 to TRBJ2-1; D may be TRBD1 or TRBD2 (7 bases each). Sequencing used PBMCs from the stem cell graft donor, obtained from the stem cell graft. This clonotype was obtained from a human donor who donated a stem cell graft to a child with acute myeloid leukemia. The CDR3 here is CASSVDREGQFF. The CDR3 coding sequence is TGTGCCAGCAGCGTTGACAGGGAGGGGCAGTTCTTC.